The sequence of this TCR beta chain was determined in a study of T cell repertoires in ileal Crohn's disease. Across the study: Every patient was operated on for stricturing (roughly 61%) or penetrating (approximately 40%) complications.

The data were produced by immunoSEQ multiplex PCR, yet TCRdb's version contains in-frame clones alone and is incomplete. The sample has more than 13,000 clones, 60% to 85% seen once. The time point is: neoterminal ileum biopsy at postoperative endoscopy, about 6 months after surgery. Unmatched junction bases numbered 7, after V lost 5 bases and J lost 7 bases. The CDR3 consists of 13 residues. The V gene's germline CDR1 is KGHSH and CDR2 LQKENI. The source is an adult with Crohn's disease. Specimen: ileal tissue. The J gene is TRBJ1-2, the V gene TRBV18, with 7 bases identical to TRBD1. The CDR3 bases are TGTGCCAGCTCAGACACAGGGGAAAGTGGCTACACCTTC. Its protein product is CASSDTGESGYTF.